The next 17 T cell receptor beta chains were all read from a single sample in a study of T cells in Graves' hyperthyroidism and ophthalmopathy. Amplification of TCR beta CDR3 regions was performed using RNA transcripts as template. First-round RT-PCR targeting the TCR CDR3 was performed with the HTBI primer set. MiXCR, applied by TCRdb to the multiplex PCR reads, yields one record per CDR3 protein. The table has about 360,000 distinct CDR3 sequences, 15% to 19% seen once. Sequencing was performed on blood. These receptors were taken from a woman between 18 and 29 years old with Graves' hyperthyroidism that later progressed to Graves' ophthalmopathy.

This clonotype was counted ten times or more. The chain combines TRBV11-2 with TRBJ2-5; tentative D call: TRBD1 (5 bases). Trimming shortened V by 5 bases and J by 6 bases, and 16 bases separated the two germline ends. CDR3 length: 14 residues. Germline loops: CDR1 SGHAT, CDR2 FQNNGV. The CDR3: CASSPGWQGQTQYF. The CDR3 DNA reads TGTGCCAGCAGCCCAGGCTGGCAGGGCCAGACCCAGTACTTC.

This clonotype was recorded many times. CDR3 bases: TGCAGCGTTACCCGGGACAATGAGCAGTTCTTC. Encoded protein: CSVTRDNEQFF. The V call is TRBV29-1, the J call TRBJ2-1; D gene ambiguous. V shed 5 bases and J shed 5 bases, with 7 bases lying between them. The V gene's germline CDR1 is SQVTM and CDR2 ANQGSEA. The CDR3 loop spans 11 amino acids.

Only a few counts were recorded for this clonotype. The genes are TRBV4-1 and TRBJ2-3; perhaps TRBD1 as D (6 bases). The CDR3 extends over 14 amino acids. Germline-derived CDR1 and CDR2 are MGHRA and YSYEKL. V lost 5 bases and J lost 1, with 10 bases in between. The CDR3 sequence: CASSGRTGTDTQYF. The CDR3 DNA follows: TGCGCCAGCAGCGGACGGACAGGCACAGATACGCAGTATTTT.

This clonotype was observed many times. The CDR3 sequence: CASSVAEPYNEQFF. The CDR3 DNA sequence: TGTGCCAGCAGCGTAGCGGAGCCGTACAATGAGCAGTTCTTC. The chain has TRBV9 and TRBJ2-1; D is unclear. Trimming shortened V by 0 bases and J by 4 bases, and 8 bases separated the two germline ends. Germline V CDR1 and CDR2: SGDLS, YYNGEE. The CDR3 sequence is 14 residues long.

This chain links TRBV6-4 with TRBJ2-5; D possibly corresponds to TRBD2 (5 bases). V lost 7 bases, J lost 2 bases, and 14 bases lay in between. In germline, CDR1 is MRHNA, CDR2 SNTAGT. CDR3 size: 14 residues. The CDR3 is CASNRGGRQETQYF. CDR3 sequence (DNA): TGTGCCAGCAATCGGGGTGGGCGACAAGAGACCCAGTACTTC.

This clonotype appeared a few times. The rearrangement uses TRBV13 and TRBJ2-3; 7 bases map to TRBD2. With 5 bases clipped from V and 4 bases from J, the junction kept 9 bases outside the gene matches. The germline V gene has CDR1 PRHDT and CDR2 FYEKMQ (reference sequence). The CDR3 totals 15 residues. For the CDR3, the DNA is TGTGCCAGCAGCGTAATAGGGACTATATCAGATACGCAGTATTTT. Translating it yields CASSVIGTISDTQYF.

Comment on this clonotype: A much larger clone differs from this one at a single base, so this may be a read error. This chain joins TRBV7-2 and TRBJ2-1; D may be TRBD1 or TRBD2 (6 bases each). V shed 2 bases and J shed 8 bases, with 16 bases lying between them. The germline V gene encodes CDR1 SGHTA and CDR2 FQGNSA. There are 15 residues in the CDR3. Here the CDR3 reads CASSLTGAWLHEQFF. CDR3 nucleotides: TGTGCCAGCAGCTTAACGGGGGCTTGGCTCCATGAGCAGTTCTTC.

This clonotype came up many times. The chain links TRBV27 to TRBJ1-1; D may be TRBD1 (6 bases). Trimming removed 5 bases from V and 4 bases from J, with 14 bases in between. The CDR3 is 14 amino acids. Germline CDR1 and CDR2: MNHEY and SMNVEV (reference sequence). The CDR3 protein is CASSHGGGPTEAFF. The CDR3 DNA reads as TGTGCCAGCAGTCACGGAGGGGGGCCCACTGAAGCTTTCTTT.

The chain uses TRBV4-2 and TRBJ2-7, with 8 bases identical to TRBD2. CDR1 LGHNA and CDR2 YNFKEQ come from the germline V gene. Trimming removed 8 bases from V and 5 bases from J; junction bases left unmatched: 8. The CDR3 is 13 amino acids. This chain's CDR3 is CASSGAGANEQYF. The CDR3 nucleotides are TGTGCCAGCTCGGGAGCGGGAGCAAACGAGCAGTACTTC.

This clonotype was found many times. This sequence joins TRBV6-2 or TRBV6-3 and TRBJ1-1; D is uncertain. The CDR3 is made up of 14 amino acids. V was shortened by 6 bases and J by 3 bases, with 14 bases between the two germline ends. Per germline, CDR1 MNHEY and CDR2 SVGEGT. CDR3 bases: TGTGCCAGCAGGAGCCCATTCATGGACACTGAAGCTTTCTTT. Translation gives CASRSPFMDTEAFF.

This clonotype was recorded many times. The chain couples TRBV2 to TRBJ2-2, with 7 positions matching TRBD1. This CDR3 is 14 amino acids long. Germline assignment: CDR1 SNHLY and CDR2 FYNNEI. With 3 bases clipped from V and 3 bases from J, the junction kept 1 base outside the gene matches. CDR3 coding DNA: TGTGCCAGCAGTGACAGGGGGTACACCGGGGAGCTGTTTTTT. This translates into CASSDRGYTGELFF.

The sample holds many counts of this clonotype. The CDR3 protein is CSARGGQAGGPQHF. In DNA form, the CDR3 reads TGCAGTGCTAGAGGTGGACAGGCTGGGGGGCCCCAGCATTTT. The chain couples TRBV20-1 to TRBJ1-5; 7 bases match TRBD1. The germline CDR1 and CDR2 sequences are DFQATT and SNEGSKA (reference sequence). Germline trimming cut 1 base from V and 9 bases from J; bases unmatched to any gene: 9. The CDR3 spans 14 residues.

V gene TRBV20-1 combines with J gene TRBJ1-2; D uncertain. V lost 7 bases, J lost 4 bases, and 16 bases lay in between. The CDR3 sequence is 13 residues long. Germline V gene data show CDR1 as DFQATT and CDR2 as SNEGSKA (reference sequence). This chain's CDR3 is CSVSQKSLYGYTF. CDR3 sequence (DNA): TGCAGTGTGAGTCAGAAAAGCCTCTATGGCTACACCTTC.

This clonotype has a handful of counts. The chain is built from TRBV3-1 and TRBJ1-4; D is possibly TRBD1 (6 bases). Germline V gene sequence: CDR1 LGHDT, CDR2 YNNKEL (reference sequence). The ends were cut back, 1 base at V and 3 bases at J, with 15 bases in the middle. The CDR3 is 17 residues long. The CDR3 DNA reads as TGTGCCAGCAGCCAAGGCGGACAGACAGCAGCTAATGAAAAACTGTTTTTT. The encoded protein is CASSQGGQTAANEKLFF.

The table lists this clonotype with a few counts. V and J are TRBV5-8 and TRBJ2-7; D possibly corresponds to TRBD2 (6 bases). This CDR3 has 14 residues. From germline, CDR1 is SGHTS and CDR2 YDEGEE. V lost 2 bases to trimming and J lost 6 bases, with 15 bases between them. For the CDR3, the DNA is TGTGCCAGCAGCTTTGTGCAAGGAGGGATCGAGCAGTACTTC. This encodes CASSFVQGGIEQYF.

This clonotype was recorded a few times. The rearrangement links TRBV20-1 to TRBJ1-2; 7 bases fit TRBD1. The germline V gene encodes CDR1 DFQATT and CDR2 SNEGSKA (reference sequence). V shed 6 bases and J 5 bases; nucleotides not matched to a gene: 3. The CDR3 extends over 11 amino acids. CDR3 DNA sequence: TGCAGTGCAAGCAGGGGGTATGGCTACACCTTC. Translated: CSASRGYGYTF.

This clonotype has ten or more counts. V usage is TRBV6-6 and J usage is TRBJ1-2; 8 nucleotides line up with TRBD1. CDR1 MNHNY and CDR2 SVGAGI come from the germline V gene (reference sequence). This CDR3 is 15 amino acids long. Unmatched junction bases numbered 5, after V lost 2 bases and J lost 3 bases. CDR3 in DNA: TGTGCCAGCAGTTACCACGAGGACAGGGACTATGGCTACACCTTC. It encodes CASSYHEDRDYGYTF.